This T cell receptor (beta chain) came from a study of OX40 agonist ivuxolimab in advanced cancers. The CDR3 is made up of 12 amino acids. V lost 0 bases to trimming and J lost 5 bases, with 6 bases between them. Germline values: CDR1 GTSNPN, CDR2 SVGIG (reference sequence). Notes on this clone: Other nucleotide sequences from this sample produce the same CDR3.

The method was immunoSEQ multiplex PCR; TCRdb's version includes in-frame clones alone and lacks a portion of them. The data show about 83,000 clones, roughly nine tenths seen once. The J gene is TRBJ2-3, the V gene TRBV30; no definite D call. The specimen was CD4+ or CD8+ T cells sorted from blood, collected in a trial of the OX40 agonist ivuxolimab. The TCR comes from an adult with an advanced solid tumor such as melanoma, head and neck, liver or kidney cancer. CDR3 coding DNA: TGTGCCTGGAGTGTCTCTCGAGATACGCAGTATTTT. Protein product: CAWSVSRDTQYF.